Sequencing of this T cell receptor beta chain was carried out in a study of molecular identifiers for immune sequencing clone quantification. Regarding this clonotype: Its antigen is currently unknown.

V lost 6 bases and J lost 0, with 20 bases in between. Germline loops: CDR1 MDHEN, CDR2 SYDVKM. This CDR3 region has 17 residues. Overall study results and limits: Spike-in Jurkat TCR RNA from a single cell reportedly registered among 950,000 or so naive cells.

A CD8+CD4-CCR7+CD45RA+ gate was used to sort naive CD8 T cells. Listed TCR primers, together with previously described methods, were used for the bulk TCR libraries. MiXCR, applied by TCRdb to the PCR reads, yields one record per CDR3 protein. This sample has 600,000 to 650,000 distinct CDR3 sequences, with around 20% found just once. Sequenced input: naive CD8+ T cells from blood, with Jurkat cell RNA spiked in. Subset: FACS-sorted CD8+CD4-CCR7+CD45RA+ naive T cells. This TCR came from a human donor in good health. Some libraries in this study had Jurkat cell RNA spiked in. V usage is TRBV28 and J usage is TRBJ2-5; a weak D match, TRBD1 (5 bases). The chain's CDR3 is CASSKKTETVHQETQYF. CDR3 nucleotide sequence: TGTGCCAGCAGCAAAAAAACCGAGACAGTACACCAAGAGACCCAGTACTTC.